These T cell receptor beta chains were read from a single sample in a study of cytomegalovirus exposure and HLA in healthy donors. The protocol was immunoSEQ multiplex PCR, while the TCRdb copy is restricted to in-frame clones and leaves out a portion. Altogether 110,000 to 150,000 clones are present, 75% to 80% being singletons, with the ten largest covering around 2.4%. The source material was PBMCs. These receptors came from a woman aged 18-29 years in good health and CMV-seropositive. Each CDR3 is given with its conserved first and last residue. Each record gives: J gene, V gene, D gene, CDR3 protein. A D gene is named only where the DNA matches it firmly.

j_call: TRBJ2-7; v_call: TRBV6-1; d_call: .; cdr3_aa: CASSDRSSYEQYF
j_call: TRBJ2-7; v_call: TRBV6-1; d_call: .; cdr3_aa: CASSGTGGREQYF
j_call: TRBJ2-6; v_call: TRBV6-5; d_call: .; cdr3_aa: CASSPRGAGANVLTF
j_call: TRBJ2-1; v_call: TRBV6-6; d_call: .; cdr3_aa: CASRPTLVSGGNEQFF
j_call: TRBJ2-3; v_call: TRBV19; d_call: .; cdr3_aa: CASSPRRGTDTQYF
j_call: TRBJ2-6; v_call: TRBV5-4; d_call: TRBD1; cdr3_aa: CASSLRTGTGANVLTF
j_call: TRBJ1-4; v_call: TRBV7-9; d_call: .; cdr3_aa: CAGSSYRATNEKLFF
j_call: TRBJ1-1; v_call: TRBV25-1; d_call: .; cdr3_aa: CASSVGSTNTEAFF
j_call: TRBJ2-7; v_call: TRBV7-2; d_call: TRBD2; cdr3_aa: CASSLLTSADYEQYF
j_call: TRBJ1-1; v_call: TRBV10-2; d_call: .; cdr3_aa: CASTSGRTEAFF
j_call: TRBJ2-1; v_call: TRBV7-9; d_call: .; cdr3_aa: CASSLAGGARSSYNEQFF
j_call: TRBJ2-7; v_call: TRBV12-5; d_call: TRBD1; cdr3_aa: CATRPTDRNYEQYF
j_call: TRBJ1-5; v_call: TRBV13; d_call: TRBD1; cdr3_aa: CASSLGRTGGGQPQHF
j_call: TRBJ1-2; v_call: TRBV7-9; d_call: TRBD1; cdr3_aa: CASSSAPTGKAF
j_call: TRBJ1-6; v_call: TRBV14; d_call: TRBD1; cdr3_aa: CASSQNRGYNSPLHF
j_call: TRBJ1-1; v_call: TRBV5-6; d_call: TRBD1; cdr3_aa: CVLSCNRGDEAFF
j_call: TRBJ1-4; v_call: TRBV4-1; d_call: .; cdr3_aa: CASSQGFSEKLFF
j_call: TRBJ1-2; v_call: TRBV6-1; d_call: .; cdr3_aa: CASTPDSAVDYGYTF
j_call: TRBJ1-1; v_call: TRBV4-1; d_call: .; cdr3_aa: CASRNLGGVNTEAFF
j_call: TRBJ2-3; v_call: TRBV5-1; d_call: TRBD2; cdr3_aa: CASSLTSGGTSGSGTQYF
j_call: TRBJ2-7; v_call: TRBV29-1; d_call: .; cdr3_aa: CSVARGSYEQYF
j_call: TRBJ2-3; v_call: TRBV5-1; d_call: .; cdr3_aa: CASSLFILQSQYF
j_call: TRBJ2-5; v_call: TRBV5-1; d_call: TRBD2; cdr3_aa: CASSLLPSGGLGSVTQYF
j_call: TRBJ2-5; v_call: TRBV7-2; d_call: TRBD2; cdr3_aa: CASTHGLAQETQYF
j_call: TRBJ1-2; v_call: TRBV6-5; d_call: .; cdr3_aa: CASSRKGGGYTF
j_call: TRBJ2-3; v_call: TRBV6-6; d_call: TRBD2; cdr3_aa: CASSSRERGSDTQYF
j_call: TRBJ1-2; v_call: TRBV6-1; d_call: .; cdr3_aa: CASSEEGDYGYTF
j_call: TRBJ1-2; v_call: TRBV2; d_call: TRBD1; cdr3_aa: CASTSGTGAYGYTF
j_call: TRBJ1-1; v_call: TRBV27; d_call: .; cdr3_aa: CASTSPSSAEAFF
j_call: TRBJ1-4; v_call: TRBV5-5; d_call: TRBD1; cdr3_aa: CASSLVPDRREKLFF
j_call: TRBJ1-4; v_call: TRBV19; d_call: .; cdr3_aa: CASRGNEKLFF
j_call: TRBJ2-1; v_call: TRBV29-1; d_call: TRBD2; cdr3_aa: CSVTLPSGNYNEQFF
j_call: TRBJ2-7; v_call: TRBV15; d_call: .; cdr3_aa: CATRDTVSYEQYF
j_call: TRBJ2-2; v_call: TRBV19; d_call: .; cdr3_aa: CASSIAGRRGTGELFF
j_call: TRBJ1-4; v_call: TRBV2; d_call: .; cdr3_aa: CASAVVNEKLFF
j_call: TRBJ1-5; v_call: TRBV30; d_call: .; cdr3_aa: CAWSVYSPPHQPQHF
j_call: TRBJ2-1; v_call: TRBV7-2; d_call: .; cdr3_aa: CASSLAQISYNEQFF
j_call: TRBJ2-7; v_call: TRBV5-6; d_call: TRBD1; cdr3_aa: CASSTPGQGYEQYF
j_call: TRBJ2-7; v_call: TRBV7-9; d_call: .; cdr3_aa: CASSTAVLSYEQYF
j_call: TRBJ2-2; v_call: TRBV11-2; d_call: .; cdr3_aa: CASSLLYREELFF